The entry below describes one TCR beta chain. This entry comes from a study of blood T cells in healthy people across ages. The second PCR ran about 6 to 12 cycles with a sample-barcoded 5' primer and J-beta primers. All cDNA molecules were each tagged by a template-switch adaptor with 12 random nucleotides. TCRdb ran MiXCR on the 5' RACE reads and lists one entry per CDR3 protein. Of over 1,300,000 distinct CDR3 sequences detected, 45% to 70% appear once; the ten largest clones hold about 6.7%. Total RNA amounts of at least 6 micrograms were extracted per sample. The germline CDR1 and CDR2 sequences are MNHEY and SVGEGT. The CDR3 covers 17 residues. V was cut by 2 bases and J by 1 base, with 16 bases left in between.

The rearrangement joins TRBV6-2 or TRBV6-3 to TRBJ2-3; D possibly uses TRBD1 or TRBD2 (5 bases each). This clonotype was sampled from a man aged 18 to 29 in good health. Sequencing was performed on blood. Written as DNA, the CDR3 is TGTGCCAGCAGTTACACGTCCGGGACGCTCGGCACAGATACGCAGTATTTT. Residues: CASSYTSGTLGTDTQYF.